This TCR beta chain was observed in a study of shared clonotypes between healthy human individuals (dated by TCRdb to about 2020). Notes on the research overall: The cohort included three men and a couple of women between 18 and 49 years of age. For each donor, CD4 naive and CD4 memory were each run on three plates, CD8 naive on two plates, and CD8 memory on one plate. Blood TCR repertoires of a handful of healthy adults were deeply sequenced to estimate repertoire size and the extent of clonotype sharing between individuals. To increase sequencing depth and limit assay-specific biases, TCR repertoire library preparation and sequencing were carried out by different laboratories using diverse techniques. Between about 0.8 and 9 billion PBMCs per donor were obtained by leukapheresis.

Results and caveats for the whole study, not just this receptor: Sampling was restricted to blood, and TCR repertoires in tissues likely differ from the TCR repertoires found in blood. The genetic and exposure-history diversity represented was limited by the small number of donors. Incomplete sequencing was indicated by rarefaction of sorted-subset datasets, despite the large sequencing depth. Across a few donors, 4.5% to 6.5% of naive CD4, 3% to 3.5% of naive CD8, under 2.5% of memory CD4, and about 0.4% of memory CD8 clonotypes were shared. Based on pairwise subsampling, the degree of clonotype sharing among donors was expected to be affected by sequencing depth. Higher generation probabilities were observed for clonotypes shared by all four sorted-subset donors than for non-shared clonotypes. Naive subsets generally had larger estimated clonotype richness than memory subsets did.

Using the deep immunoSEQ assay, multiplex PCR amplified TCR CDR3 regions from genomic DNA. Extracted genomic DNA from each cell subset was spread evenly across all wells of several immunoSEQ 96-well plates, with each plate serving as a replicate. Each replicate PCR for sorted subsets received around 210 ng genomic DNA, equal to about 30,000 T cell genomes. Purified libraries were quantified with a Qubit 3.0 fluorometer, sized on a Bioanalyzer 2100, and re-quantified with the KAPA Library Quantification kit. Every immunoSEQ 96-well plate was sequenced on a dedicated single-read 150-cycle Illumina NextSeq 550 flow cell. Per the authors' processing: The immunoSEQ output contained only junctional sequences without quality scores, so filtering could not match that applied to full-length reads. To assign V/J genes and CDR3, sequences were annotated against IMGT germline references using PyIR, a Python wrapper for IgBLAST v1.9. Reads with weak V/J assignments (E-value above 1e-6), missing CDR3, stop codons, out-of-frame junctions, or ambiguous translated residues were removed. V3J clonotypes were defined as sequences sharing the same inferred V gene, J gene, and CDR3 amino acid sequence. To compute the percentage overlap between repertoires, the number of shared unique clonotypes was divided by the size of the smaller repertoire. Repertoire richness was assessed with RTK rarefaction, the Chao1 estimator, and Recon v2.1 estimates of unobserved clonotypes. OLGA was used to compute generation probabilities for all TCRbeta clonotypes that the gDNA method yielded from a handful of donors. In its TCRdb copy, this immuneACCESS table keeps in-frame sequences only and misses some clones. Where compared with another copy, unresolved V genes explain less than half of these, and the others have no known cause. The V and J calls and clone size come from that table; D and trimming were worked out from the DNA. The sample yields around 100,000 clones; less than 80% were counted once. The biggest ten clones account for approximately 23% of the sample.

The donors were healthy, HIV-negative adults with no recently reported acute infections or vaccinations. All donors were Caucasian adults living in Nashville, Tennessee, USA. CD8 memory samples combined magnetically selected CD45RO+ cells with CCR7-negative CD45RA+ effector memory (TemRA) cells. After blood collection by leukapheresis, PBMCs were isolated using Ficoll-Histopaque density gradient centrifugation and then cryopreserved in the vapor phase of liquid nitrogen. Purity and quantity of every magnetically sorted T cell population were checked by analytical flow cytometry. Each sorted fraction had its genomic DNA isolated and then quantified by UV absorbance on a Nanodrop 2000c. After removal of 2 bases from V and 8 bases from J, the junction retains 17 bases not matched to a gene. From a lookup of the germline V gene, CDR1 and CDR2 are SGHVS and FQNEAQ. The CDR3, cysteine through phenylalanine, is 17 amino acids long. Only the CDR3 DNA is retained, 51 bases long and in frame from the first base.

Remarks on this clone: Its antigen remains undetermined. No much larger clone exists at a distance of one base, and base qualities are not known.

The sequencing input was memory CD8+ T cells sorted from blood. Explained via the paper, the cell subset or site label denotes: CD45RO+ cells pooled with CCR7-negative TemRA cells. This receptor chain uses TRBV7-8 and TRBJ1-2, with 7 middle bases fitting TRBD1. The sequence was collected from a woman in her twenties or thirties in good health. The CDR3 has the sequence CASSLYGTEISIGGYTF. The bases are TGTGCCAGCAGCTTATACGGGACAGAAATATCTATCGGCGGCTACACCTTC. Full variable domain (CDR3 extended with the reference TRBV7-8 and TRBJ1-2 proteins): GAGVSQSPRYKVAKRGQDVALRCDPISGHVSLFWYQQALGQGPEFLTYFQNEAQLDKSGLPSDRFFAERPEGSVSTLKIQRTQQEDSAVYLCASSLYGTEISIGGYTFGSGTRLTVV.